One and the same sample provided the 8 T cell receptor beta chains below, sequenced in a study of cytomegalovirus exposure and HLA in healthy donors. With 60 Vbeta and 13 Jbeta primers, the PCR was carried out. Profiling relied on immunoSEQ multiplex PCR, and the TCRdb table lists in-frame clones only, not all of them. The sample has approximately 160,000 clones, about 70% seen once. Sequenced input: PBMCs. Source of these receptors: a woman aged 18-29 years in good health and CMV-seropositive.

The gene calls are TRBV15 and TRBJ1-5; 7 bases match TRBD1. V was pared by 5 bases and J by 5 bases, with 9 bases of the junction left unmatched. CDR1 LNHNV and CDR2 YYDKDF come from the germline V gene (reference sequence). CDR3 length: 15 residues. The CDR3 DNA follows: TGTGCCACCAGCCCCTCGGGGGACAGCTATCAGCCCCAGCATTTT. Translation gives CATSPSGDSYQPQHF.

This chain links TRBV4-2 with TRBJ2-3, with TRBD1 identical over 7 bases. The J segment lost 9 bases and the V segment lost 0 bases, leaving 3 bases of the junction unmatched. CDR3 length: 13 amino acids. Germline V gene lookup returns CDR1 LGHNA and CDR2 YNFKEQ. The CDR3 coding sequence is TGTGCCAGCAGCCAAGAATGGGGACAGACGCAGTATTTT. Protein sequence: CASSQEWGQTQYF.

The chain uses TRBV7-8 and TRBJ2-3; a weak D match, TRBD2 (6 bases). The CDR3 covers 15 residues. V was clipped by 1 base and J by 6 bases, with 14 bases between them. Germline V CDR1 and CDR2: SGHVS, FQNEAQ. In DNA, the CDR3 is TGTGCCAGCAGCTTAGAATACGGGAGTTTCGATACGCAGTATTTT. As protein: CASSLEYGSFDTQYF.

This clone was detected only a few times. J is TRBJ1-4 and V is TRBV27; TRBD1 might be the D (6 bases). Germline loops: CDR1 MNHEY, CDR2 SMNVEV (reference sequence). The CDR3 runs to 15 residues. V dropped 7 bases and J dropped 3 bases, with 15 bases sitting between them. CDR3 DNA sequence: TGTGCCAGCACCCCTAGGGCAGGGGCTAATGAAAAACTGTTTTTT. Encoded protein: CASTPRAGANEKLFF.

The chain carries TRBV4-1 and TRBJ2-5; 9 bases agree with TRBD1. The CDR3 loop spans 17 amino acids. The germline V gene encodes CDR1 MGHRA and CDR2 YSYEKL. The trim removed 1 base at V and 3 bases at J, leaving 9 bases unmatched. The CDR3 loop is CASSQVLRTGAEETQYF. The CDR3 bases are TGCGCCAGCAGCCAAGTTCTCCGGACAGGGGCCGAAGAGACCCAGTACTTC.

In DNA form, the CDR3 reads TGTGCCTGGAGTGTCGGAGGGCCCTTCTACGAGCAGTACTTC. Encoded protein: CAWSVGGPFYEQYF. The V call is TRBV30, the J call TRBJ2-7, with D maybe TRBD2 (6 bases). This CDR3 comprises 14 residues. Trimming pared 0 bases from V and 3 bases from J, leaving 12 bases between. Per germline, CDR1 GTSNPN and CDR2 SVGIG (reference sequence).

V usage is TRBV5-1 and J usage is TRBJ2-2; 14 bases match TRBD2. CDR1 and CDR2 from the germline V gene are SGHRS and YFSETQ. The CDR3 is 18 residues long. Germline trimming cut 2 bases from V and 8 bases from J; bases unmatched to any gene: 11. CDR3 residues: CASSLTASGTSGGGELFF. CDR3 DNA: TGCGCCAGCAGCTTAACAGCCTCCGGGACTAGCGGGGGAGGGGAGCTGTTTTTT. Filled out from reference TRBV5-1 and TRBJ2-2, the complete variable domain reads KAGVTQTPRYLIKTRGQQVTLSCSPISGHRSVSWYQQTPGQGLQFLFEYFSETQRNKGNFPGRFSGRQFSNSRSEMNVSTLELGDSALYLCASSLTASGTSGGGELFFGEGSRLTVL.

A few counts support this clone. The rearrangement joins TRBV7-9 to TRBJ1-5, with D maybe TRBD1 (5 bases). Germline assignment: CDR1 SEHNR and CDR2 FQNEAQ (reference sequence). The CDR3 extends over 14 amino acids. Trimming cost V 2 bases and J 7 bases, with 12 bases left between them. This CDR3 reads CASSLSFQGQPQHF. The DNA of the CDR3 is TGTGCCAGCAGCTTAAGTTTTCAGGGCCAGCCCCAGCATTTT.